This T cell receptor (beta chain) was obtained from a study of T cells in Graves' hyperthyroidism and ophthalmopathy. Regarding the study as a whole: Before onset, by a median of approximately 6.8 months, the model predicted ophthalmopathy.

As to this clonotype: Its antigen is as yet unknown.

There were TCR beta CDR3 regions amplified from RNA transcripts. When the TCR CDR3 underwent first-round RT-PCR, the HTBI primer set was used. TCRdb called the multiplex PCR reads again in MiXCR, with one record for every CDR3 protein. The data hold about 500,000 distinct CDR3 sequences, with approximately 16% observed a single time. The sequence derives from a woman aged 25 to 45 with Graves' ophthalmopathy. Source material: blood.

The CDR3 region is CASSYRGVGSETQYF. In DNA form, the CDR3 reads TGTGCCAGCAGTTATAGGGGGGTGGGGTCGGAGACCCAGTACTTC. The chain links TRBV2 to TRBJ2-5; either TRBD1 or TRBD2 may fit D (6 bases each). The CDR3 consists of 15 residues. V was shortened by 5 bases and J by 5 bases, with 18 bases between the two germline ends. The germline V gene encodes CDR1 SNHLY and CDR2 FYNNEI. Full variable domain (remainder filled in from reference TRBV2 and TRBJ2-5): EPEVTQTPSHQVTQMGQEVILRCVPISNHLYFYWYRQILGQKVEFLVSFYNNEISEKSEIFDDQFSVERPDGSNFTLKIRSTKLEDSAMYFCASSYRGVGSETQYFGPGTRLLVL.